What follows are 22 T cell receptor beta chains derived from one specimen sequenced in a study of blood T cell repertoires in COVID-19 (TCRdb year 2020). Library prep was done by the immunoSEQ multiplex PCR assay. What TCRdb holds here is the immuneACCESS table cut down to in-frame rearrangements. Part of the clones is not present; checked against another copy, under half of the missing clones reflect an unresolved V gene, and the others are unexplained. The sample records 20,000 to 30,000 clones, around 83% of which are singletons. The top ten clones comprise almost 25% of the sample. Sequences were obtained from peripheral blood. The receptors here all came from a human donor in a cohort sampled during active COVID-19.

The chain combines TRBV28 with TRBJ1-2; the D is unclear. Germline-derived CDR1 and CDR2 are MDHEN and SYDVKM. The CDR3 sequence is 13 residues long. The V end lost 1 base, the J end lost 4 bases, and 7 bases lay between the germline ends. For the CDR3, the DNA is TGTGCCAGCAGTTTATCGGTCATCTATGGCTACACCTTC. Translating it yields CASSLSVIYGYTF.

This CDR3 reads CASSLRGIDTQYF. CDR3 nucleotides: TGTGCCAGCAGTTTGCGGGGTATTGATACGCAGTATTTT. The rearrangement uses TRBV27 and TRBJ2-3; D may be TRBD2 (6 bases). V shed 3 bases and J shed 6 bases, with 10 bases lying between them. Germline-derived CDR1 and CDR2 are MNHEY and SMNVEV (reference sequence). The CDR3 contains 13 residues.

The chain uses TRBV11-2 and TRBJ1-1; TRBD1 might be the D (5 bases). The CDR3 is 15 amino acids. The V gene lost 5 bases and the J gene lost 1 base, with 14 bases spanning the gap. CDR1 and CDR2 (germline): SGHAT, FQNNGV. CDR3 nucleotides: TGTGCCAGCAGCCCCGGACATCAATCGAACACTGAAGCTTTCTTT. Protein: CASSPGHQSNTEAFF.

V is TRBV10-3 and J is TRBJ2-5; TRBD1 aligns across 8 bases. The V and J ends lost 10 bases and 5 bases, in that order; junction bases with no gene match: 9. The CDR3 contains 13 residues. Germline V gene lookup returns CDR1 ENHRY and CDR2 SYGVKD. CDR3 bases: TGTGCCACCGGACAGGGTGCCGTGGAGACCCAGTACTTC. This codes for CATGQGAVETQYF.

The CDR3 reads CASSLVTSPHYEQYF. In DNA, the CDR3 is TGTGCCAGCAGCTTAGTAACTAGCCCCCACTACGAGCAGTACTTC. The chain recombines TRBV7-9 with TRBJ2-7, with a possible D match to TRBD2 (6 bases). This CDR3 contains 15 residues. CDR1 is SEHNR and CDR2 is FQNEAQ in the germline V gene (reference sequence). V lost 1 base and J lost 3, with 13 bases in between. Full variable domain (rest looked up from reference TRBV7-9 and TRBJ2-7): DTGVSQNPRHKITKRGQNVTFRCDPISEHNRLYWYRQTLGQGPEFLTYFQNEAQLEKSRLLSDRFSAERPKGSFSTLEIQRTEQGDSAMYLCASSLVTSPHYEQYFGPGTRLTVT.

The genes are TRBV28 and TRBJ2-7; a weak D match, TRBD2 (5 bases). Per the germline V gene, CDR1 is MDHEN and CDR2 is SYDVKM. The CDR3 has 12 residues. Between the trimmed V and J ends, which lost 8 bases and 6 bases, there was a span of 14 bases. DNA for the CDR3: TGTGCCAGCGGGGTTACCGGACTCGAGCAGTACTTC. This codes for CASGVTGLEQYF. Full variable domain (remainder filled in from reference TRBV28 and TRBJ2-7): DVKVTQSSRYLVKRTGEKVFLECVQDMDHENMFWYRQDPGLGLRLIYFSYDVKMKEKGDIPEGYSVSREKKERFSLILESASTNQTSMYLCASGVTGLEQYFGPGTRLTVT.

The chain couples TRBV25-1 to TRBJ1-6; 10 bases are a match to TRBD1. CDR3 size: 16 residues. Trimming removed 4 bases from V and 8 bases from J; junction bases left unmatched: 8. Per germline, CDR1 MGHDK and CDR2 SYGVNS. This CDR3 reads CASSAIRQGAYSPLHF. The DNA for the CDR3 is TGTGCCAGCAGTGCTATTCGACAGGGGGCATATTCACCCCTCCACTTT.

The gene calls are TRBV4-3 and TRBJ2-1, with 10 bases lining up with TRBD2. The CDR3 extends over 16 amino acids. Germline V gene lookup returns CDR1 LGHNA and CDR2 YSLEER. J lost 3 bases, V lost 1 base, and 3 bases had no gene match. The CDR3 nucleotides read TGCGCCAGCAGCCAAGGAGCGGGAGGGCACTACAATGAGCAGTTCTTC. Translated: CASSQGAGGHYNEQFF.

The chain recombines TRBV13 with TRBJ1-5; 7 nucleotides align to TRBD1. V shed 1 base, J shed 0 bases, and the junction held 12 bases outside the gene matches. The germline gives CDR1 PRHDT, CDR2 FYEKMQ (reference sequence). The CDR3 spans 19 residues. CDR3 sequence: CASSLANRQGHHSNQPQHF. The CDR3, as DNA: TGTGCCAGCAGCTTAGCAAACCGACAGGGCCACCATAGCAATCAGCCCCAGCATTTT.

This sequence joins TRBV6-6 and TRBJ1-5; the D gene is possibly TRBD1 (5 bases). Germline CDR1 MNHNY, CDR2 SVGAGI (reference sequence). V was shortened by 6 bases and J by 0 bases, with 9 bases between the two germline ends. The CDR3 loop spans 14 amino acids. The CDR3 loop reads CASRGLYSNQPQHF. The CDR3 nucleotides are TGTGCCAGCAGGGGACTTTATAGCAATCAGCCCCAGCATTTT.

This rearrangement joins TRBV25-1 to TRBJ2-5, with D unresolved. The CDR3 contains 11 residues. In germline, CDR1 is MGHDK, CDR2 SYGVNS. Trimming took 5 bases from V and 2 from J, leaving 3 bases between them. CDR3 region: CASSPQETQYF. CDR3 in DNA: TGTGCCAGCAGTCCACAAGAGACCCAGTACTTC.

The chain combines TRBV11-3 with TRBJ2-3; D is uncertain. This CDR3 comprises 13 residues. The germline gives CDR1 SGHNT, CDR2 YENEEA. V was pared by 3 bases and J by 1 base, with 5 bases between. The CDR3 nucleotides read TGTGCCAGCAGCTTGTCAGGCACAGATACGCAGTATTTT. It yields the protein CASSLSGTDTQYF.

The V gene is TRBV7-2, the J gene TRBJ1-1; 9 bases line up with TRBD1. CDR3 length: 17 amino acids. The germline gives CDR1 SGHTA, CDR2 FQGNSA. V gave up 5 bases and J gave up 2 bases; unmatched junction bases: 12. This chain's CDR3 is CASSLTGTGLINTEAFF. The CDR3 DNA reads TGTGCCAGCAGCCTTACCGGGACAGGGCTGATTAACACTGAAGCTTTCTTT.

This clone was picked up one time. The V and J genes are TRBV5-1 and TRBJ1-2; 8 nucleotides align to TRBD1. V lost 4 bases and J lost 6; bases outside the gene matches: 5. Germline assignment: CDR1 SGHRS and CDR2 YFSETQ. This CDR3 spans 13 amino acids. CDR3 region: CASSVDRGDGYTF. CDR3 nucleotide sequence: TGCGCCAGCAGCGTTGACAGGGGAGATGGCTACACCTTC.

CDR3 sequence: CASSRGLAGLSYEQYF. CDR3 DNA sequence: TGTGCCAGCAGCCGTGGACTAGCGGGTCTGTCCTACGAGCAGTACTTC. The chain recombines TRBV5-4 with TRBJ2-7; 11 positions match TRBD2. CDR3 size: 16 residues. The V gene end was trimmed by 4 bases and the J gene end by 1 base; junction bases not matched to a gene: 7. CDR1 SGHNT and CDR2 YYREEE come from the germline V gene (reference sequence).

This clone has just one count. The V and J genes are TRBV6-5 and TRBJ1-1; TRBD1 matches 7 bases. The V gene end was trimmed by 6 bases and the J gene end by 2 bases; junction bases not matched to a gene: 6. The CDR3 has 14 residues. CDR1 MNHEY and CDR2 SVGAGI come from the germline V gene. The CDR3 region is CASSRTGLNTEAFF. The CDR3 DNA is TGTGCCAGCAGCAGGACAGGACTAAACACTGAAGCTTTCTTT.

The chain joins TRBV9 to TRBJ2-6; TRBD1 might be the D (6 bases). V lost 2 bases to trimming and J lost 0 bases, with 18 bases between them. The CDR3 covers 19 residues. Germline V gives CDR1 SGDLS, CDR2 YYNGEE. The CDR3 protein is CASSVGSTGISSGANVLTF. The CDR3 region has the DNA TGTGCCAGCAGCGTGGGTTCGACAGGAATTTCCTCTGGGGCCAACGTCCTGACTTTC.

The chain recombines TRBV28 with TRBJ1-1; 11 bases agree with TRBD1. Trimming removed 3 bases from V and 4 bases from J; junction bases left unmatched: 7. The CDR3 runs to 16 residues. The germline CDR1 and CDR2 sequences are MDHEN and SYDVKM. The CDR3 DNA sequence: TGTGCCAGCAGTTTCCGGACAGGGGGCGCGGTCACTGAAGCTTTCTTT. Translation gives CASSFRTGGAVTEAFF. The complete variable domain, with remaining parts taken from reference TRBV28 and TRBJ1-1, reads DVKVTQSSRYLVKRTGEKVFLECVQDMDHENMFWYRQDPGLGLRLIYFSYDVKMKEKGDIPEGYSVSREKKERFSLILESASTNQTSMYLCASSFRTGGAVTEAFFGQGTRLTVV.

This clone has a handful of counts. J is TRBJ1-1 and V is TRBV12-5; D call uncertain. V lost 5 bases to trimming and J lost 4 bases, with 11 bases between them. CDR1 LGHNT and CDR2 FRNRAP come from the germline V gene. The CDR3 is 13 amino acids. The CDR3 protein is CASGRVGSTEAFF. The CDR3 DNA follows: TGTGCTAGTGGTCGAGTAGGGAGCACTGAAGCTTTCTTT.

The rearrangement links TRBV4-3 to TRBJ2-7; weak D call: TRBD2 (6 bases). The CDR3 is made up of 15 amino acids. V was clipped by 0 bases and J by 5 bases, with 14 bases between them. CDR1 LGHNA and CDR2 YSLEER come from the germline V gene. For the CDR3, the DNA is TGCGCCAGCAGCCAAGATAACGGGGGAAGAGACGAGCAGTACTTC. Residues: CASSQDNGGRDEQYF.

The V and J genes are TRBV6-1 and TRBJ2-6; TRBD1 aligns across 7 bases. Germline V CDR1 and CDR2: MNHNS, SASEGT. The CDR3 has 17 residues. V was pared by 4 bases and J by 0 bases, with 6 bases of the junction left unmatched. As DNA, the CDR3 is TGTGCCAGCAGTGCCATAGGACAGGACTCTGGGGCCAACGTCCTGACTTTC. It specifies CASSAIGQDSGANVLTF.

The rearrangement joins TRBV9 to TRBJ1-2; perhaps TRBD1 as D (5 bases). The CDR3 extends over 12 amino acids. Germline V gene sequence: CDR1 SGDLS, CDR2 YYNGEE. V lost 1 base to trimming and J lost 5 bases, with 6 bases between them. The CDR3 DNA sequence: TGTGCCAGCAGCGTACGGGGGTATGGCTACACCTTC. Translating gives CASSVRGYGYTF.